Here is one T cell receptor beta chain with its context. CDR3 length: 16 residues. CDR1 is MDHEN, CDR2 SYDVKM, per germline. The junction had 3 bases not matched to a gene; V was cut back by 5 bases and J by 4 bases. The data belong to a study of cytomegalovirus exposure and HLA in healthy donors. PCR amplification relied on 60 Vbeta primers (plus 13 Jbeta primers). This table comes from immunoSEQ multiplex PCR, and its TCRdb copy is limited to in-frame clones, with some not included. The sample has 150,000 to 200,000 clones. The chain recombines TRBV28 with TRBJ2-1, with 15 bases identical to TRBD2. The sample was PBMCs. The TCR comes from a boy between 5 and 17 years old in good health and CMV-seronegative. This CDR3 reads CASSGLAGGPYNEQFF. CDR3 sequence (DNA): TGTGCCAGCAGTGGACTAGCGGGGGGGCCTTACAATGAGCAGTTCTTC.